The sequence of this TCR beta chain was determined in a study of blood T cell repertoires in COVID-19. Study-level information: Donors in the United States, Italy and Spain gave samples during acute or convalescent COVID-19. PBMCs, B-cell-depleted T cells, or T cells provided the cDNA or gDNA that made up the material.

Authors' data handling: Nucleated cell number was recorded as an estimate derived from reference gene primer amplification. Sequenced by immunoSEQ multiplex PCR; TCRdb stores in-frame clones only, minus some. The V and J calls and clone size were taken over from that table, and D and trimming were inferred from the DNA. The sample yields about 170,000 clones, 65% to 85% seen once. This clone was seen once. Germline V gene data show CDR1 as MGHDK and CDR2 as SYGVNS. Deletions cut 2 bases from V and 1 base from J, with 11 bases between. This CDR3 has 15 amino acids. The sample comprised peripheral blood. The TCR was taken from a woman between 65 and 79 years old who had recovered from COVID-19. The chain couples TRBV25-1 to TRBJ1-1, with D perhaps matching TRBD1 (6 bases). CDR3 bases: TGTGCCAGCAGTGAAGGGGGGGCCGGGAACACTGAAGCTTTCTTT. It is translated as CASSEGGAGNTEAFF.